The T cell receptor beta chain under discussion was sequenced for a study of response to subunit inactivated influenza vaccine. Trimming at V came to 2 bases and at J to 7 bases, leaving 10 bases not matched to a gene. Germline lookup yields CDR1 SEHNR and CDR2 FQNEAQ (reference sequence). The CDR3 is 15 residues long. Study results and caveats: New T cells are recruited in small numbers by each seasonal influenza vaccination, according to the authors' suggestion.

This clonotype was found a few times. The antigen remains unidentified. TCRdb passed the RT-PCR reads through MiXCR, listing each CDR3 protein once. The sample carries around 580,000 distinct CDR3 sequences, less than 15% recorded once. The rearrangement uses TRBV7-9 and TRBJ2-7; 8 nucleotides align to TRBD1. Sequences were derived from PBMCs from blood, sampled 12 days after vaccination. The receptor comes from a man aged 50 or older who received an inactivated influenza vaccine. The CDR3 loop is CASSLPLTGAGEQYF. The CDR3 DNA reads as TGTGCCAGCAGCTTACCATTGACAGGGGCGGGAGAGCAGTACTTC.